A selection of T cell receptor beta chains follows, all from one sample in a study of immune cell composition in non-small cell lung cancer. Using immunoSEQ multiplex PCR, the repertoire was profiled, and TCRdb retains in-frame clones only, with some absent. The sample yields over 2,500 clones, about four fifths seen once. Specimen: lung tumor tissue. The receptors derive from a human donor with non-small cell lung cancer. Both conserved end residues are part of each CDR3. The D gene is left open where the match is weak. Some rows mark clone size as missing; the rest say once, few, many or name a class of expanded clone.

cdr3_nt: TGCGCCAGCAGCCCCTCCTTCACAGGGCCCGAGACCCAGTACTTC
cdr3_aa: CASSPSFTGPETQYF
clone_size: once
d_call: .
j_call: TRBJ2-5
v_call: TRBV5-1

cdr3_nt: TGTGCCAGCAGCTCACCTACCTACACCGGGGAGCTGTTTTTT
cdr3_aa: CASSSPTYTGELFF
clone_size: .
d_call: .
j_call: TRBJ2-2
v_call: TRBV7-3

cdr3_nt: TGTGCCAGCAGCCAAGATACCCCAGGCTACAATGAGCAGTTCTTC
cdr3_aa: CASSQDTPGYNEQFF
clone_size: .
d_call: .
j_call: TRBJ2-1
v_call: TRBV4-2

cdr3_nt: TGTGCCAGTAGGAGTAGCGGGAGTACCTACAATGAGCAGTTCTTC
cdr3_aa: CASRSSGSTYNEQFF
clone_size: .
d_call: TRBD2
j_call: TRBJ2-1
v_call: TRBV19

cdr3_nt: TGTGCCAGCAGCTCGACGACAGGTCTTTCTGGAAACACCATATATTTT
cdr3_aa: CASSSTTGLSGNTIYF
clone_size: .
d_call: .
j_call: TRBJ1-3
v_call: TRBV11-3

cdr3_nt: TGCGCCAGCAGCCCCACAGGGAACTCCTACAATGAGCAGTTCTTC
cdr3_aa: CASSPTGNSYNEQFF
clone_size: .
d_call: .
j_call: TRBJ2-1
v_call: TRBV4-1

cdr3_nt: TGTGCCAGCATTTCGGGAGGCCCAGATACGCAGTATTTT
cdr3_aa: CASISGGPDTQYF
clone_size: .
d_call: TRBD2
j_call: TRBJ2-3
v_call: TRBV6-1

cdr3_nt: TGCGCCAGCAGCCAGGGCCCCCGAAATAAAAACATTCAGTACTTC
cdr3_aa: CASSQGPRNKNIQYF
clone_size: .
d_call: .
j_call: TRBJ2-4
v_call: TRBV4-1

cdr3_nt: TGTGCCAGCAGTTCACCGGGAGCTAGCGGGACTGAGACCCAGTACTTC
cdr3_aa: CASSSPGASGTETQYF
clone_size: .
d_call: TRBD2
j_call: TRBJ2-5
v_call: TRBV28

cdr3_nt: TGTGCCAGCAGCTCCGCTACTAGCGGGGCCTACAATGAGCAGTTCTTC
cdr3_aa: CASSSATSGAYNEQFF
clone_size: .
d_call: TRBD2
j_call: TRBJ2-1
v_call: TRBV11-1

cdr3_nt: TGTGCCAGCAGTCCTACCGGGACAGGGAATTCACCCCTCCACTTT
cdr3_aa: CASSPTGTGNSPLHF
clone_size: .
d_call: TRBD1
j_call: TRBJ1-6
v_call: TRBV6-5

cdr3_nt: TGTGCCAGTAGTAGAGGACAGGACAACTATGGCTACACCTTC
cdr3_aa: CASSRGQDNYGYTF
clone_size: once
d_call: TRBD1
j_call: TRBJ1-2
v_call: TRBV19

cdr3_nt: TGTGCCAGCAGATCGGCGGGCTCCTCTGGGGCCAACGTCCTGACTTTC
cdr3_aa: CASRSAGSSGANVLTF
clone_size: .
d_call: .
j_call: TRBJ2-6
v_call: TRBV28

cdr3_nt: TGCGCCAGCAGTCAATGGGAGGAAAAAACGTCCTACGAGCAGTACTTC
cdr3_aa: CASSQWEEKTSYEQYF
clone_size: .
d_call: .
j_call: TRBJ2-7
v_call: TRBV23-1

cdr3_nt: TGTGCCAGCAGCGTTCGGGGGGGTAGCGGGGATTACGAGCAGTACTTC
cdr3_aa: CASSVRGGSGDYEQYF
clone_size: .
d_call: TRBD2
j_call: TRBJ2-7
v_call: TRBV9

cdr3_nt: TGTGCCAGTAACAGGGGACAGGACTCCTACGAGCAGTACTTC
cdr3_aa: CASNRGQDSYEQYF
clone_size: .
d_call: TRBD1
j_call: TRBJ2-7
v_call: TRBV19

cdr3_nt: TGCGCCAGCAGCTTGGCCGGGGGGATAGTTAGCTCCTACGAGCAGTACTTC
cdr3_aa: CASSLAGGIVSSYEQYF
clone_size: .
d_call: TRBD2
j_call: TRBJ2-7
v_call: TRBV5-1

cdr3_nt: TGTGCCAGCAGTCCGACTAGCGGGAGGCCCGAATCTGGGACCCAGTACTTC
cdr3_aa: CASSPTSGRPESGTQYF
clone_size: .
d_call: TRBD2
j_call: TRBJ2-5
v_call: TRBV27

cdr3_nt: TGTGCCAGCTCACCCGGGGGACAGGGCAATCAGCCCCAGCATTTT
cdr3_aa: CASSPGGQGNQPQHF
clone_size: once
d_call: TRBD1
j_call: TRBJ1-5
v_call: TRBV18

cdr3_nt: TGTGCCACTCGGACTAGCGACGGAGAGACCCAGTACTTC
cdr3_aa: CATRTSDGETQYF
clone_size: .
d_call: TRBD2
j_call: TRBJ2-5
v_call: TRBV19

cdr3_nt: TGTGCCAGCAGCTTAGGGACTAGCGGGAGAGAGCGGAGTAACGAGCAGTACTTC
cdr3_aa: CASSLGTSGRERSNEQYF
clone_size: .
d_call: .
j_call: TRBJ2-7
v_call: TRBV12-1

cdr3_nt: TGTGCCAGCGGGGACAGAAACTATGGCTACACCTTC
cdr3_aa: CASGDRNYGYTF
clone_size: once
d_call: TRBD1
j_call: TRBJ1-2
v_call: TRBV27

cdr3_nt: TGTGCCAGCTCACCTCGGGGACTAGCGGGAGGGCCACATGAGCAGTTCTTC
cdr3_aa: CASSPRGLAGGPHEQFF
clone_size: .
d_call: TRBD2
j_call: TRBJ2-1
v_call: TRBV18

cdr3_nt: TGTGCCATCAGTGAGTCACCCGGGAACAATCAGCCCCAGCATTTT
cdr3_aa: CAISESPGNNQPQHF
clone_size: .
d_call: .
j_call: TRBJ1-5
v_call: TRBV10-3

cdr3_nt: TGTGCCAGCACTGGGACTAGCGGCACCTACGAGCAGTACTTC
cdr3_aa: CASTGTSGTYEQYF
clone_size: .
d_call: TRBD2
j_call: TRBJ2-7
v_call: TRBV5-4